Below, one TCR beta chain is given with its context. What it binds is unknown. Method: immunoSEQ multiplex PCR; TCRdb's copy keeps in-frame clones and lacks some. The profile covers approximately 140,000 clones, with roughly 89% appearing a single time and roughly 5% taken by the ten largest. The entry originates in a study of T cell responses to AZD1222 COVID-19 vaccine. Study observations and caveats: Baseline seropositivity occurred in only a handful of AZD1222 recipients. Spike-spanning, vaccine-associated CD4 TCRs were dominant at 160-218 and 743-854.

Unmatched junction bases numbered 9, after V lost 3 bases and J lost 6 bases. CDR1 is DFQATT and CDR2 is SNEGSKA in the germline V gene (reference sequence). This CDR3 has 14 amino acids. This receptor was obtained from an adult in good health. The chain uses TRBV20-1 and TRBJ1-2; 8 bases map to TRBD1. The specimen was peripheral blood, collected on day 0 of AZD1222 vaccination. The CDR3 DNA follows: TGCAGTGCTAGTCGGACAGGGACTCTCCATGGCTACACCTTC. It codes for CSASRTGTLHGYTF.